Shown below are 20 T cell receptor beta chains from a single sample sequenced in a study of cytomegalovirus exposure and HLA in healthy donors (dated by TCRdb to 2017 to 2019). Receptor libraries were prepared by the immunoSEQ multiplex PCR assay. A mixture of 60 forward primers for TCR Vbeta segments and 13 reverse primers for TCR Jbeta segments was used in the multiplex PCR. Entries here come from immuneACCESS through TCRdb and include only in-frame sequences with V and J called. Some clones fail to appear in such tables; in the studies checked, an unresolved V gene covers under half of the shortfall, and the cause of the remainder is unknown. This sample holds about 86,000 clones; more than 65% were observed only once. Approximately 8.9% of the sample is held by the ten biggest clonotypes. The source material was PBMCs. These receptors were obtained from a man aged 60 to 75 in good health and CMV-seronegative.

The chain couples TRBV10-3 to TRBJ2-5; perhaps TRBD2 as D (5 bases). The V and J ends lost 10 bases and 4 bases respectively, with 16 bases between them. Germline V gene data show CDR1 as ENHRY and CDR2 as SYGVKD. This CDR3 is built from 13 residues. The DNA of the CDR3 is TGTGCCACCAGCGGTCTAGGAGGAGAGACCCAGTACTTC. Its translation is CATSGLGGETQYF.

This sequence joins TRBV28 and TRBJ2-7; 8 positions agree with TRBD2. Germline-derived CDR1 and CDR2 are MDHEN and SYDVKM. Trimming cost V 2 bases and J 5 bases; bases outside gene matches: 11. The CDR3 length is 16 residues. CDR3 loop: CASSLVGLAGFHEQYF. CDR3 nucleotide sequence: TGTGCCAGCAGTTTAGTCGGCCTAGCGGGTTTCCACGAGCAGTACTTC.

Comments on this clone: The same CDR3 arises from other DNA sequences in this sample as well. The V gene is TRBV6-1, the J gene TRBJ2-3; 10 bases fit TRBD2. The germline CDR1 and CDR2 sequences are MNHNS and SASEGT. The CDR3 length is 14 residues. The trim removed 3 bases at V and 6 bases at J, leaving 3 bases unmatched. This CDR3 is CASSESGGADTQYF. CDR3 coding DNA: TGTGCCAGCAGTGAGAGCGGGGGGGCCGATACGCAGTATTTT.

This rearrangement joins TRBV19 to TRBJ2-3; no clear D. Germline lookup yields CDR1 LNHDA and CDR2 SQIVND (reference sequence). The CDR3 loop spans 14 amino acids. Trimming cost V 3 bases and J 2 bases, with 9 bases left between them. In DNA form, the CDR3 reads TGTGCCAGTAGTATCACCGTGGCCACAGATACGCAGTATTTT. Protein: CASSITVATDTQYF.

J is TRBJ2-7 and V is TRBV4-1; 8 nucleotides match TRBD2. After removal of 2 bases from V and 5 bases from J, the junction contained 5 bases not matched to a gene. Germline V lookup: CDR1 MGHRA, CDR2 YSYEKL. The CDR3 runs 14 residues. The CDR3 DNA reads as TGCGCCAGCAGCCAACCGGGGGGGACCCACGAGCAGTACTTC. Translating it yields CASSQPGGTHEQYF.

V and J are TRBV4-3 and TRBJ1-5; D is unclear. Trimming left V 0 bases short and J 7 bases short, with 10 bases between. The CDR3 sequence is 14 residues long. Germline CDR1 and CDR2: LGHNA and YSLEER. CDR3 in amino acids: CASSQERSGQPQHF. Written as DNA, the CDR3 is TGCGCCAGCAGCCAAGAAAGATCGGGACAGCCCCAGCATTTT.

The CDR3 DNA reads as TGTGCCATCGCAGGAACCACAGATACGCAGTATTTT. Encoded protein: CAIAGTTDTQYF. This chain uses TRBV10-3 with TRBJ2-3; D is uncertain. V dropped 8 bases and J dropped 2 bases, with 8 bases sitting between them. The germline gives CDR1 ENHRY, CDR2 SYGVKD. CDR3 length: 12 residues.

This CDR3 is CRGAGGNEQYF. CDR3 DNA: TGCAGGGGCGCAGGCGGGAACGAGCAGTACTTC. The V call is TRBV20-1, the J call TRBJ2-7; possible D gene TRBD2, 6 bases. The CDR3 has 11 residues. CDR1 is DFQATT and CDR2 is SNEGSKA in the germline V gene (reference sequence).

This clone was counted a few times. The chain is built from TRBV4-3 and TRBJ2-1; 7 bases line up with TRBD1. CDR3 length equals 16 residues. Trimming at V came to 0 bases and at J to 4 bases, leaving 6 bases not matched to a gene. CDR1 is LGHNA and CDR2 is YSLEER in the germline V gene. CDR3 in amino acids: CASSQEDRVGYNEQFF. DNA for the CDR3: TGCGCCAGCAGCCAAGAAGACAGGGTGGGGTACAATGAGCAGTTCTTC.

The chain links TRBV7-8 to TRBJ2-2, with 10 bases fitting TRBD2. Germline V CDR1 and CDR2: SGHVS, FQNEAQ. J lost 7 bases, V lost 5 bases, and 10 bases had no gene match. The CDR3 sequence is 16 residues long. CDR3 loop: CASSPPGLASSGELFF. The CDR3 nucleotides are TGTGCCAGCAGCCCCCCGGGACTAGCGAGTAGCGGGGAGCTGTTTTTT.

This chain links TRBV5-6 with TRBJ1-5; D is possibly TRBD1 (5 bases). With 4 bases removed from V and 7 bases from J, the gap between germline ends came to 12 bases. The CDR3 has 13 residues. CDR1 and CDR2 from the germline V gene are SGHDT and YYEEEE. Written as DNA, the CDR3 is TGTGCCAGCAGCGCCCAGGGTCGCCAGCCCCAGCATTTT. Translating it yields CASSAQGRQPQHF.

V is TRBV28 and J is TRBJ1-5; D is ambiguous. V was pared by 7 bases and J by 3 bases, with 10 bases between. The CDR3 is made up of 13 amino acids. From germline, CDR1 is MDHEN and CDR2 SYDVKM. The CDR3 DNA follows: TGTGCCAGCAATCCGAGGGACAATCAGCCCCAGCATTTT. Amino acid sequence: CASNPRDNQPQHF.

The rearrangement links TRBV6-1 to TRBJ2-5; 10 bases fit TRBD1. The CDR3 runs to 14 residues. Per the germline V gene, CDR1 is MNHNS and CDR2 is SASEGT. V shed 10 bases and J 4 bases; nucleotides not matched to a gene: 9. The CDR3 region has the DNA TGTGCCATCCATTCGACAGGGGGCGCAGAGACCCAGTACTTC. Its protein is CAIHSTGGAETQYF.

This chain joins TRBV5-1 and TRBJ2-5; 11 nucleotides align to TRBD2. V was clipped by 0 bases and J by 5 bases; unmatched bases: 6. Germline-derived CDR1 and CDR2 are SGHRS and YFSETQ. The CDR3 sequence is 16 residues long. The CDR3 reads CASSLATSGRMETQYF. Here the CDR3 DNA reads TGCGCCAGCAGCTTGGCCACTAGCGGGAGAATGGAGACCCAGTACTTC.

Written as DNA, the CDR3 is TGTGCCAGCAGCTGGGGGACAGGGGTAAACACCGGGGAGCTGTTTTTT. Translation gives CASSWGTGVNTGELFF. This chain connects TRBV5-6 to TRBJ2-2; 10 bases agree with TRBD1. Germline V CDR1 and CDR2: SGHDT, YYEEEE. This CDR3 contains 16 residues. The V gene end was trimmed by 3 bases and the J gene end by 2 bases; junction bases not matched to a gene: 4.

The gene calls are TRBV23-1 and TRBJ2-5, with TRBD1 matching 8 bases. TRBV23-1 has ORF status, its function being uncertain. The CDR3 runs to 16 residues. Trimming removed 3 bases from V and 5 bases from J; junction bases left unmatched: 11. The CDR3 loop is CASSQPIQGAGETQYF. Here the CDR3 DNA reads TGCGCCAGCAGTCAGCCTATTCAGGGGGCGGGTGAGACCCAGTACTTC.

The chain is built from TRBV28 and TRBJ2-7, with D possibly matching TRBD1 (6 bases). CDR1 and CDR2 (germline): MDHEN, SYDVKM. The ends were cut back, 5 bases at V and 7 bases at J, with 9 bases in the middle. The CDR3 is 11 residues long. CDR3 DNA: TGTGCCAGCAGTCCCGGACAGGAGCAGTACTTC. The encoded protein is CASSPGQEQYF.

The chain joins TRBV7-9 to TRBJ2-2; 7 bases are shared with TRBD1. V gave up 5 bases and J gave up 2 bases; unmatched junction bases: 17. The CDR3 totals 19 residues. Germline CDR1 SEHNR, CDR2 FQNEAQ (reference sequence). This CDR3 reads CASSVGFLRDRVNTGELFF. The DNA of the CDR3 is TGTGCCAGCAGCGTAGGCTTTCTCCGGGACAGAGTTAACACCGGGGAGCTGTTTTTT.

This clone occurred a few times. This CDR3 reads CASSSSGRAAGNIQYF. CDR3 nucleotide sequence: TGTGCCAGCAGCTCTAGCGGGAGGGCCGCGGGTAACATTCAGTACTTC. J is TRBJ2-4 and V is TRBV5-4, with 12 bases fitting TRBD2. This CDR3 is 16 amino acids long. The V gene's germline CDR1 is SGHNT and CDR2 YYREEE (reference sequence). Trimming took 3 bases from V and 7 from J; bases not matched to a gene: 8.

The chain has TRBV5-1 and TRBJ2-3; D may be TRBD1 (6 bases). The V gene's germline CDR1 is SGHRS and CDR2 YFSETQ. The CDR3 covers 14 residues. The V gene lost 2 bases and the J gene lost 1 base, with 8 bases spanning the gap. CDR3 region: CASSLQGGTDTQYF. For the CDR3, the DNA is TGCGCCAGCAGCTTACAGGGTGGCACAGATACGCAGTATTTT.